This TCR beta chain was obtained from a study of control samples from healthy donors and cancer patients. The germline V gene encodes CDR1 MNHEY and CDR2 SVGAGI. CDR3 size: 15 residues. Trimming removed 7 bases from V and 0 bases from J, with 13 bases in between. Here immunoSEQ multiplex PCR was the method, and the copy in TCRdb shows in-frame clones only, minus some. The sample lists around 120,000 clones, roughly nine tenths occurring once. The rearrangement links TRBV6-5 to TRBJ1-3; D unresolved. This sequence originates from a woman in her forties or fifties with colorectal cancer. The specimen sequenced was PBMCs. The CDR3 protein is CASTDASVSGNTIYF. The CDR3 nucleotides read TGTGCCAGCACCGACGCAAGCGTCTCTGGAAACACCATATATTTT.